This TCR beta chain was captured in a study of T cell responses to AZD1222 COVID-19 vaccine. Findings and caveats of the study: Donors skewed white British and female; clonal diversity was possibly underestimated. Every sample of the repertoires postdated the peak T cell response. Across the whole spike, CD4 TCRs peaked at regions 160-218 and 743-854. Targets within unmutated variant regions were reportedly found for nearly half of spike-specific TCRs.

The CDR3 totals 18 residues. V lost 3 bases, J lost 7 bases, and 24 bases lay in between. The germline V gene encodes CDR1 KGHDR and CDR2 SFDVKD. Turning to this clone: Its antigen is not known.

TCRdb keeps only in-frame clones here, not all; method: immunoSEQ multiplex PCR. The sample yields roughly 120,000 clones, around 92% seen once. The specimen comprised peripheral blood, sampled 28 days after the second AZD1222 dose. The TCR originated in an adult who received the AZD1222 COVID-19 vaccine. The chain uses TRBV24-1 and TRBJ1-5, with D hard to call. In nucleotides, the CDR3 is TGTGCCACCAGTGATCAAACGAACGGACCGCTTCATGACCAGCCCCAGCATTTT. Translating gives CATSDQTNGPLHDQPQHF.